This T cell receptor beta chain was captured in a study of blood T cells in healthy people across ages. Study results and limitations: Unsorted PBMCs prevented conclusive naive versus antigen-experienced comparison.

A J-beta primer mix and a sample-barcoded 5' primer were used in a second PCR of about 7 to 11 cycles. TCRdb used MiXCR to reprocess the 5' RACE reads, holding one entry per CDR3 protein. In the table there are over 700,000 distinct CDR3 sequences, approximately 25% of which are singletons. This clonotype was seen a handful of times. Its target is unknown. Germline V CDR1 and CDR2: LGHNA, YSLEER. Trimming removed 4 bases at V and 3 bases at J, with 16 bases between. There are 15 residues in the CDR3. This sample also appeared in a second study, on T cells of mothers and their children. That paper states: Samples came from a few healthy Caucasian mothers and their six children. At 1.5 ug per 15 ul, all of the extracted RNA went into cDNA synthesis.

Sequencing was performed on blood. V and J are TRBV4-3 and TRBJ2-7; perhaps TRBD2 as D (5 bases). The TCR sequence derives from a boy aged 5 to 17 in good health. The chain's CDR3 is CASSRKTDWNYEQYF. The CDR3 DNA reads TGCGCCAGCAGCCGAAAAACGGACTGGAACTACGAGCAGTACTTC.